This entry is about one T cell receptor beta chain. The specificity of this receptor is unknown. Base qualities are not recorded, but no much larger clone differs from it by a single base. A FACSAria II was used to sort memory CD4+ T cells, defined as single viable CD3+CD4+CD8-CD45RO+ cells. CMV serostatus was assessed using a Roche Elecsys assay, by which serum IgG against CMV pp150, pp28, p38 and p52 was detected. After thawing, total CD4+ T cells were enriched by positive selection with CD4 magnetic microbeads. The samples came from a different study that was designed specifically to examine the CD4+ T cell memory repertoire. Peripheral blood mononuclear cells were isolated and cryopreserved according to standard operating procedures, and serum was stored at -80 degrees C. CD3-PerCP (BW264/56), CD4-APC (RPA-T4), CD45RO-PE (UCHT1) and CD8-Pacific Orange (3B5) antibodies were used for staining, and non-viable cells were excluded with Sytox blue.

Genomic DNA was extracted from sorted cells with the Quick-DNA Microprep Kit. TCRbeta DNA was amplified with the immunoSEQ hsTCRbeta kit following the manufacturer's protocol. TCRbeta libraries were sequenced on an Illumina MiSeq instrument. Concerning the study's data processing: Removing out-of-frame sequences left about 2,300,000 distinct TCRbeta sequences, an average of about 73,000 per individual. Two values were used to score each individual: the count of about 160 previously reported CMV-associated TCRbeta sequences and the total count of productive distinct TCRbeta sequences. A beta-binomial model was reimplemented in Python, and scikit-learn random forests with default parameters were trained on data from the US cohort. On the Belgian cohort, classifier performance was reported as the median AUC, along with percentile confidence intervals, across 10,000 bootstrap iterations. TCRdb re-hosts the immuneACCESS table, in-frame sequences only. Its copies lack some clones; in the studies checked, an unresolved V gene accounts for under half of them, and the cause for the rest is not known. The DNA gave D and trimming, while V, J and clone size come from that table. For this sample there are roughly 86,000 clones; about four fifths appear just once. The ten largest make up around 3.6% of the sample.

Inclusive of the bounding cysteine and phenylalanine, the CDR3 is 14 residues long. Solely the CDR3 DNA is kept, with 42 bases framed from the first base. V ends up 6 bases short and J 2 bases short, with an unmatched junction base count of 4. The germline V gene sets CDR1 to SNHLY and CDR2 to FYNNEI. This specimen belongs to a study of memory CD4+ T cells and cytomegalovirus serostatus (dated by TCRdb to the late 2010s). Study-wide context: A total of some 33 healthy Belgian adults, of whom 9 were CMV seropositive and approximately 24 were CMV seronegative, were included in the cohort. CD4+ memory TCRbeta repertoires of a Belgian cohort with known cytomegalovirus serostatus were sequenced in order to replicate a published TCR-based CMV serostatus classifier. The paper's findings and limits, for the study overall: The results were interpreted as suggesting that the CMV-associated TCR signature is largely present in the CD4+ memory repertoire. Among the roughly 160 previously reported CMV-associated TCRbeta sequences, about 71 showed up in the CD4+ memory repertoires, with each one found in between one and five individuals. On the Belgian cohort, the classifier based on the original framework reached a median bootstrapped AUC of about 0.95, with a 95% CI of 0.76-1.00. Only CD4+CD45RO+ memory cells were sequenced, unlike the original study, which covered naive and memory CD4+ and CD8+ populations. For CMV serostatus prediction, a median bootstrapped AUC of approximately 0.95 was reached with the original framework, and a median bootstrapped AUC of approximately 0.9 was reached with a US-trained random forest.

The sequence came from an adult in good health and CMV-seropositive. The sequenced material came from memory CD4+ T cells from blood. The chain uses TRBV2 and TRBJ2-7; a stretch of 10 junction bases matches TRBD2. The CDR3 sequence is CASRETSGPYEQYF. The base sequence is TGTGCCAGCAGGGAGACTAGCGGGCCCTACGAGCAGTACTTC.